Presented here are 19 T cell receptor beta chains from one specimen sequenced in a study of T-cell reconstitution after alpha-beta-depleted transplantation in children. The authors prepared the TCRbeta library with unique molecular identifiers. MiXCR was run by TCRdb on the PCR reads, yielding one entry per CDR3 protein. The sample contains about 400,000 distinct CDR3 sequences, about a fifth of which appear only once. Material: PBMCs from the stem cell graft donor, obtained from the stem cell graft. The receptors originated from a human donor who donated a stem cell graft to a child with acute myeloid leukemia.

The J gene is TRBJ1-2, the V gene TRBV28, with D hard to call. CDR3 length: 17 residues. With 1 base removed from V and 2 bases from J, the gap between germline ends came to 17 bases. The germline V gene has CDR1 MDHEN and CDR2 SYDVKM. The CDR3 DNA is TGTGCCAGCAGTTTATTCACTATTCCCAGGTTGAACTATGGCTACACCTTC. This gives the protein CASSLFTIPRLNYGYTF.

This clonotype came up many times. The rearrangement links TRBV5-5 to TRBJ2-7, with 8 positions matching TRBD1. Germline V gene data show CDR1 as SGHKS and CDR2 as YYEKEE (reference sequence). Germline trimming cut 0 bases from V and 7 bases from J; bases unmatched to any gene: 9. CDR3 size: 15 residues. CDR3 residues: CASSLDFQGAEEQYF. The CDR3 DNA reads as TGTGCCAGCAGCTTGGATTTCCAGGGGGCGGAGGAGCAGTACTTC. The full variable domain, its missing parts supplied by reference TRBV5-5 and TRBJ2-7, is DAGVTQSPTHLIKTRGQQVTLRCSPISGHKSVSWYQQVLGQGPQFIFQYYEKEERGRGNFPDRFSARQFPNYSSELNVNALLLGDSALYLCASSLDFQGAEEQYFGPGTRLTVT.

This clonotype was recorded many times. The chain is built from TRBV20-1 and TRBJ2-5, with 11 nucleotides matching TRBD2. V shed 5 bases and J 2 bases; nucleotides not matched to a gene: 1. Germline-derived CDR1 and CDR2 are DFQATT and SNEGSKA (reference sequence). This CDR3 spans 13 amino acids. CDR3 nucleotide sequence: TGCAGTGCTTCTAGCGGGGGGCAAGAGACCCAGTACTTC. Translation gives CSASSGGQETQYF.

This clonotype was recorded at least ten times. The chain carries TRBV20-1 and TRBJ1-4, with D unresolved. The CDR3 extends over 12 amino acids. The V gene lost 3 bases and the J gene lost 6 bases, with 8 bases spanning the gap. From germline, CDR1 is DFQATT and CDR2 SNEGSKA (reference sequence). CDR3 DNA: TGCAGTGCTAGGGCCTTTGATGAAAAACTGTTTTTT. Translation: CSARAFDEKLFF.

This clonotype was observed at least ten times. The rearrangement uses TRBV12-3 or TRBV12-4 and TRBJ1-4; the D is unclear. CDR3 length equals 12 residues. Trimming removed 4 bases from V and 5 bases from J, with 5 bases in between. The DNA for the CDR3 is TGTGCCAGCAGTTACGCCAATGAAAAACTGTTTTTT. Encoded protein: CASSYANEKLFF.

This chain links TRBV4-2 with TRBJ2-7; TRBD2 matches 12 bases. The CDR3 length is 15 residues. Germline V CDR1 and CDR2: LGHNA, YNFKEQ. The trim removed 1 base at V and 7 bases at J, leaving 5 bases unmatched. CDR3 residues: CASSQGLAGVNEQYF. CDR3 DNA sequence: TGTGCCAGCAGCCAAGGACTAGCGGGAGTTAATGAGCAGTACTTC.

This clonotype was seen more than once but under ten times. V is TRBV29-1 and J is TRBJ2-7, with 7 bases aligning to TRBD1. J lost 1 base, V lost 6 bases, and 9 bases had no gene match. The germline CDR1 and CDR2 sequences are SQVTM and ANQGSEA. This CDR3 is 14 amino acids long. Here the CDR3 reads CSVGNRGASYEQYF. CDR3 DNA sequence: TGCAGCGTCGGAAACAGGGGTGCTTCCTACGAGCAGTACTTC.

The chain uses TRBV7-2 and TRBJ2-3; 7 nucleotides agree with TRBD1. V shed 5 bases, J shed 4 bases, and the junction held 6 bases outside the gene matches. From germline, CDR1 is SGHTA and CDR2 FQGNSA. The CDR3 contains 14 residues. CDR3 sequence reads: CASSHDRAADTQYF. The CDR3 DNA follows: TGTGCCAGCAGCCACGACAGGGCCGCAGATACGCAGTATTTT.

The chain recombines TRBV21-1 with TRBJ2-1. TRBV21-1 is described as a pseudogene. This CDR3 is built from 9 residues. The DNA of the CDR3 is TGTGCCGTATCCAATGAGCAGTTCTTC. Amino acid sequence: CAVSNEQFF.

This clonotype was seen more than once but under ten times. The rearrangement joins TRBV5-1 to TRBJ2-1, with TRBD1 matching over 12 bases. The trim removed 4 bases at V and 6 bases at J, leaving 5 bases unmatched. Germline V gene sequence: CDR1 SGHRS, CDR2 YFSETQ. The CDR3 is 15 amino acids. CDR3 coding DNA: TGCGCCAGCAGCAGGGGACAGGGGGCTATCAATGAGCAGTTCTTC. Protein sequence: CASSRGQGAINEQFF.

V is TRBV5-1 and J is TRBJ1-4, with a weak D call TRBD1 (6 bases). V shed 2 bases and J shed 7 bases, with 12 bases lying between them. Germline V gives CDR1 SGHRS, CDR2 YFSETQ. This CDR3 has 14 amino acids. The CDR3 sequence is CASSFQGQGEKLFF. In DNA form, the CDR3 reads TGCGCCAGCAGCTTTCAGGGGCAGGGTGAAAAACTGTTTTTT.

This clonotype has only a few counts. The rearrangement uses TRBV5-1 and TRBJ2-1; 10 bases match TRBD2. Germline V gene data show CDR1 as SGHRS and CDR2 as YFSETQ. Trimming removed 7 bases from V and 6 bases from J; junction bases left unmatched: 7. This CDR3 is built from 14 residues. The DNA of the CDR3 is TGCGCCAGCTGGCTAGCGGGAGAAGTCAATGAGCAGTTCTTC. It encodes CASWLAGEVNEQFF. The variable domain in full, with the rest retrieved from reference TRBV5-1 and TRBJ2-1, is KAGVTQTPRYLIKTRGQQVTLSCSPISGHRSVSWYQQTPGQGLQFLFEYFSETQRNKGNFPGRFSGRQFSNSRSEMNVSTLELGDSALYLCASWLAGEVNEQFFGPGTRLTVL.

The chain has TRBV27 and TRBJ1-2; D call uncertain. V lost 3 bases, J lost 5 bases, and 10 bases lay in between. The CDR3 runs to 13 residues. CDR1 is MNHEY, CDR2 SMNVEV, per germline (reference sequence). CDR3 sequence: CASSFGPYYGYTF. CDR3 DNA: TGTGCCAGCAGTTTTGGGCCCTATTATGGCTACACCTTC.

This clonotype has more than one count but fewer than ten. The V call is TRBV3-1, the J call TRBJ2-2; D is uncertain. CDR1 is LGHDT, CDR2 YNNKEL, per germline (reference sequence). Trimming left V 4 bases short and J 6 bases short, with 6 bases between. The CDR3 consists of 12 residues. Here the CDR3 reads CASSPAPGELFF. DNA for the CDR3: TGTGCCAGCAGCCCAGCACCCGGGGAGCTGTTTTTT.

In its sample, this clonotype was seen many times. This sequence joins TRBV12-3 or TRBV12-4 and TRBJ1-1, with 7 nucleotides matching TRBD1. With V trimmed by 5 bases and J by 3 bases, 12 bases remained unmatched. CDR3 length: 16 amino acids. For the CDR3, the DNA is TGTGCCAGCAGTCCCCAGACAGGGCGGGTGGACACTGAAGCTTTCTTT. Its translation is CASSPQTGRVDTEAFF.

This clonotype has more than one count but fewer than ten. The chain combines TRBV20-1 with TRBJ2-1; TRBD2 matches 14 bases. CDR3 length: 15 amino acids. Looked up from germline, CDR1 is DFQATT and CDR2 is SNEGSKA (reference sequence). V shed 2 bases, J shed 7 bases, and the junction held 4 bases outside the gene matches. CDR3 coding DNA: TGCAGTGCTAGACGGACTAGCGGGAGGTTGAATGAGCAGTTCTTC. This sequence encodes CSARRTSGRLNEQFF.

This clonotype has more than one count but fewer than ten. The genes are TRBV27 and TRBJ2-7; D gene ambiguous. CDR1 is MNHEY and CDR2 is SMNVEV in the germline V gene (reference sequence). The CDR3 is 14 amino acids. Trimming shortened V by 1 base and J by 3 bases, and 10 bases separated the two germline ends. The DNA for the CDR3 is TGTGCCAGCAGTTTATGGGCAGAAAGCTACGAGCAGTACTTC. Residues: CASSLWAESYEQYF.

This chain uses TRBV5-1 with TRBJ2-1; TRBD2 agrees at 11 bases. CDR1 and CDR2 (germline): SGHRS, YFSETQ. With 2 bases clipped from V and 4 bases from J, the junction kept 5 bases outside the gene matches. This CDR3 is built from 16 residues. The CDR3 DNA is TGCGCCAGCAGCTTCATAGCGGGAGGGGATTACAATGAGCAGTTCTTC. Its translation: CASSFIAGGDYNEQFF.

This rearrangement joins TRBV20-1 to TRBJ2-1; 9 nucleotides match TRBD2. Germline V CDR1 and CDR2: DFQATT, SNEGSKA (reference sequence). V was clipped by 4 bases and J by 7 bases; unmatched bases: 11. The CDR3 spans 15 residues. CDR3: CSATNAGGPLNEQFF. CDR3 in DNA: TGCAGTGCTACCAACGCGGGAGGGCCATTAAATGAGCAGTTCTTC.